The T cell receptor (beta chain) under discussion was sequenced for a study of T cells after yellow fever vaccination. Study details: The fractions with low cell numbers were processed using SMART-Seq v4 Ultra Low Input. Study results and caveats: FACS-sorted repertoires might harbor abundant contaminating clonotypes from the bulk population. It was a weaker secondary response, yet one that peaked faster, at day 5 versus 15.

This clonotype was seen only a few times. The antigen is undetermined. TCR cDNA, made by 5'RACE template switching, carried an added universal primer site and UMIs. TCRdb re-called the 5' RACE reads through MiXCR, storing one row per CDR3 protein. The top ten clones hold 15% to 20% of a sample with 500,000 to 650,000 distinct CDR3 sequences, 17% of them seen once. Trimming took off 2 bases at V and 0 bases at J, with 8 bases between the two ends. This CDR3 is 15 amino acids long. This chain uses TRBV12-3 or TRBV12-4 with TRBJ1-5, with D unresolved. This specimen consisted of PBMCs, obtained less than 6 days after the first yellow fever vaccination. The receptor's source is a man between 18 and 35 years old who received the YFV17D yellow fever vaccine. The CDR3 DNA is TGTGCCAGCAGTTTAAAGCCGTATAGCAATCAGCCCCAGCATTTT. Protein product: CASSLKPYSNQPQHF.